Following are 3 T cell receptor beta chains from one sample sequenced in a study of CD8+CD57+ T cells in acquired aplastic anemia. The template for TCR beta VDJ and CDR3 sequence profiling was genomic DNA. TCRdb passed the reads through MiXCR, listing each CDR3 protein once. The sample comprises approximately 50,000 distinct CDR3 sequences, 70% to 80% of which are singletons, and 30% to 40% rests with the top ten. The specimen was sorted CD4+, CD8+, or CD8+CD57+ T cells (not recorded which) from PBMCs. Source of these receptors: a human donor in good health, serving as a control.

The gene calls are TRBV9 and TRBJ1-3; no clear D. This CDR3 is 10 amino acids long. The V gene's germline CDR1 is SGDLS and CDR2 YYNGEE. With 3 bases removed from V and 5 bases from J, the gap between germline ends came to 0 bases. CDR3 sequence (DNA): TGTGCCAGCAGCGGAAACACCATATATTTT. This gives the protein CASSGNTIYF.

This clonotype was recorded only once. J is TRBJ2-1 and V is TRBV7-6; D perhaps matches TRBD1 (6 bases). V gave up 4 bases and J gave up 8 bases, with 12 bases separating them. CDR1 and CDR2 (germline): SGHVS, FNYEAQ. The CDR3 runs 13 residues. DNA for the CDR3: TGTGCCAGCAGCTGGGGACAAGAGGATGAGCAGTTCTTC. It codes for CASSWGQEDEQFF.

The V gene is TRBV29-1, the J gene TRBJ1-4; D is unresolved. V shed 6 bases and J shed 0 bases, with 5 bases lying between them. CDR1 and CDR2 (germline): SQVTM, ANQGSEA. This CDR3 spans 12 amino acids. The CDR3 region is CSVLTTNEKLFF. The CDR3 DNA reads TGCAGCGTCTTGACAACTAATGAAAAACTGTTTTTT.